Here is one TCR beta chain with its context. The CDR3 sequence is 11 residues long. Trimming removed 3 bases from V and 11 bases from J, with 11 bases in between. CDR1 SGHDT and CDR2 YYEEEE come from the germline V gene. Only in-frame clones appear in the TCRdb table, and some are missing; sequencing was by immunoSEQ multiplex PCR. The repertoire holds about 220,000 clones, with more than 65% as singletons. This entry belongs to a study of blood T cell repertoires in COVID-19. Across the study: Spain, Italy and the United States supplied samples that represented acute and convalescent COVID-19. PBMCs, B-cell-depleted T cells, or T cells were the source of the cDNA or gDNA that made up the material.

The origin of this receptor is a woman aged 55-69 years with acute or convalescent COVID-19. Source material: peripheral blood. V usage is TRBV5-6 and J usage is TRBJ1-1; D remains ambiguous. The CDR3 is CASSSGVLAFF. In DNA, the CDR3 is TGTGCCAGCAGCTCCGGGGTGTTGGCTTTCTTT.